This TCR beta chain was captured by sequencing in a study of CD8 T cells in ankylosing spondylitis. Study-level points and caveats: A motif of 7 to 9 highly homologous TCR beta variants was seen as apparently characteristic of ankylosing spondylitis blood. Disease-linked clones bore a CD8+ phenotype, appearing relatively rarely in peripheral blood. Researchers reportedly found disease-linked clones significantly enriched in matched ankylosing spondylitis synovial fluid.

The germline gives CDR1 LGHNA, CDR2 YSLEER. Trimming stripped 0 bases from V and 5 bases from J, with 11 bases between. CDR3 length: 15 amino acids. About this clonotype: Its antigen is not known.

A quantitative 5'-RACE method, one with molecular barcodes, was used to make TCR beta libraries. TCRdb ran MiXCR on the 5' RACE reads and lists one entry per CDR3 protein. The profile shows roughly 400,000 distinct CDR3 sequences, around 24% of them singletons. The V call is TRBV4-3, the J call TRBJ2-1; unclear D gene. Sequencing input: blood, either unsorted or a sorted T cell fraction (not recorded which). This TCR came from a male donor with ankylosing spondylitis. This CDR3 reads CASSQDRRRNNEQFF. CDR3 nucleotide sequence: TGCGCCAGCAGCCAAGATAGGAGACGCAACAATGAGCAGTTCTTC.